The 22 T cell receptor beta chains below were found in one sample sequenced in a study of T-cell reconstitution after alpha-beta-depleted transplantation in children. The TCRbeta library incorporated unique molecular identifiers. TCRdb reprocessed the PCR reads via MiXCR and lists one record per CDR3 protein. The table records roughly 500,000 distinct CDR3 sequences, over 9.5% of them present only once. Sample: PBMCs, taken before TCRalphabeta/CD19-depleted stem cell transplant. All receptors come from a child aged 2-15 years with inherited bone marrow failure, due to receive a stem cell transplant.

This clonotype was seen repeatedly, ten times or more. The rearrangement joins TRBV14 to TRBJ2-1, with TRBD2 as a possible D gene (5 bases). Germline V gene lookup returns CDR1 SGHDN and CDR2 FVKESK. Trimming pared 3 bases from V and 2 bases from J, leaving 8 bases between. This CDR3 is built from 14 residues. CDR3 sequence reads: CASSQLAPYNEQFF. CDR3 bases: TGTGCCAGCAGCCAGCTAGCCCCCTACAATGAGCAGTTCTTC.

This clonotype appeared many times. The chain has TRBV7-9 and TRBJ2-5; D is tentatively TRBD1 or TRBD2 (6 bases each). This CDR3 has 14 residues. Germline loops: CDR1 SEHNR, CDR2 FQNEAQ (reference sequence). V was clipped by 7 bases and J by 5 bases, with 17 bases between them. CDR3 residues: CASNSRGAHETQYF. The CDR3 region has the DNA TGTGCCAGCAACAGTAGGGGGGCTCACGAGACCCAGTACTTC.

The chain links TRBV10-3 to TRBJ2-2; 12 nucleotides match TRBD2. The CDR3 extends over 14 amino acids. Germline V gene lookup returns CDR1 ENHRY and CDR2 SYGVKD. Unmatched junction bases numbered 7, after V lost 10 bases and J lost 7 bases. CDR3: CATRLAGDVGELFF. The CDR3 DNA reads TGTGCCACGAGACTAGCGGGAGATGTCGGGGAGCTGTTTTTT.

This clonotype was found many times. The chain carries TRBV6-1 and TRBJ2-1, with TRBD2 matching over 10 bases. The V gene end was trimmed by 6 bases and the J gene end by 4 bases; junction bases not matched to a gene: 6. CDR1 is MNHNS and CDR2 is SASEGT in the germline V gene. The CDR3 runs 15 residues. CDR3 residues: CASRKLAGSYNEQFF. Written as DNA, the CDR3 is TGTGCCAGCAGGAAACTAGCGGGATCTTACAATGAGCAGTTCTTC.

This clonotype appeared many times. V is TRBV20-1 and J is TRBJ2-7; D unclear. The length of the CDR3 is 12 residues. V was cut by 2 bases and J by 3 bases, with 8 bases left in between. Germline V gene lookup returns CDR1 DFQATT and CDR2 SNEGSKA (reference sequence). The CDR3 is CSARLGHYEQYF. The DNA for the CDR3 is TGCAGTGCTAGACTAGGCCACTACGAGCAGTACTTC.

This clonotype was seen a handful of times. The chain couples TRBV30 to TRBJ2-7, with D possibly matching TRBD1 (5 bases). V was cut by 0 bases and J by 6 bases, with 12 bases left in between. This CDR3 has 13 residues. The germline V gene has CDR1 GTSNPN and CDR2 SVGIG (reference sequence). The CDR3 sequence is CAWSVLSRAEQYF. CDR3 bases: TGTGCCTGGAGTGTACTCTCCAGGGCCGAGCAGTACTTC.

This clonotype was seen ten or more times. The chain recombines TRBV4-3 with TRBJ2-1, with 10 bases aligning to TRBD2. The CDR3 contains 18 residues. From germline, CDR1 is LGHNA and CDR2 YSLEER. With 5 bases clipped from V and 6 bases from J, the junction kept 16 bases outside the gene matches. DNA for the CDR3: TGCGCCAGCAGCGAGTTTGTTGGGGAGCGGGAGGGAGGCAATGAGCAGTTCTTC. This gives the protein CASSEFVGEREGGNEQFF.

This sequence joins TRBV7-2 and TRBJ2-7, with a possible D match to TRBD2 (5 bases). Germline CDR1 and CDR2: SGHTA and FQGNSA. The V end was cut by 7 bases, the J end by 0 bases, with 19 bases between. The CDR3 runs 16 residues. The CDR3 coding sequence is TGTGCCAGCACCCAGGCGGGCGGTTTAAGCTCCTACGAGCAGTACTTC. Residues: CASTQAGGLSSYEQYF.

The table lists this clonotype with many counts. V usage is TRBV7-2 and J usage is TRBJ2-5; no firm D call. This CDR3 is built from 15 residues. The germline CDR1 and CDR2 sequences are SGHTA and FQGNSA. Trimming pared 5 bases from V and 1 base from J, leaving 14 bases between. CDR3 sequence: CASSPLYTVQETQYF. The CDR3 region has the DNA TGTGCCAGCAGCCCCCTTTATACCGTCCAAGAGACCCAGTACTTC.

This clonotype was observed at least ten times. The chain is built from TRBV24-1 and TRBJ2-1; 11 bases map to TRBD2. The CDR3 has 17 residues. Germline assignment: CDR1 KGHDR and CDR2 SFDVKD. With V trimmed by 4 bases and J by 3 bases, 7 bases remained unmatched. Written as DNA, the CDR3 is TGTGCCACCAGTGACCCGACACTAGCGGGAGACTACAATGAGCAGTTCTTC. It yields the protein CATSDPTLAGDYNEQFF.

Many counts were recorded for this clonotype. The CDR3 DNA reads TGCAGCGCCGGTCCGGGGACCGTCTATGGCTACACCTTC. Amino acids: CSAGPGTVYGYTF. V usage is TRBV29-1 and J usage is TRBJ1-2; a weak D match, TRBD1 (5 bases). Trimming removed 7 bases from V and 4 bases from J, with 16 bases in between. CDR1 SQVTM and CDR2 ANQGSEA come from the germline V gene. CDR3 length: 13 residues.

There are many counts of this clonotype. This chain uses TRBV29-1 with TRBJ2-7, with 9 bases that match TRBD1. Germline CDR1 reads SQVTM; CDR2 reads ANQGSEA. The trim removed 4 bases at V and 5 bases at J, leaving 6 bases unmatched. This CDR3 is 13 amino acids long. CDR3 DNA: TGCAGCGTTGTATTAAGACAGGGGGACGAGCAGTACTTC. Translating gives CSVVLRQGDEQYF.

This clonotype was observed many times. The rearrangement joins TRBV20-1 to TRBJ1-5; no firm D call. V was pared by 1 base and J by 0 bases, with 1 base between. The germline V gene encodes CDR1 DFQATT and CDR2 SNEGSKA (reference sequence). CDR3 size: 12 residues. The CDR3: CSARGSNQPQHF. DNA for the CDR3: TGCAGTGCTAGAGGTAGCAATCAGCCCCAGCATTTT.

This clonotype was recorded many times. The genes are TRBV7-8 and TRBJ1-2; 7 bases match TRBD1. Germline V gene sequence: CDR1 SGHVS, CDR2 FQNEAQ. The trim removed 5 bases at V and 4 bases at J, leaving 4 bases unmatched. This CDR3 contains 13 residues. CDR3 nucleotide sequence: TGTGCCAGCAGCGGGGACAGCTTCTATGGCTACACCTTC. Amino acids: CASSGDSFYGYTF.

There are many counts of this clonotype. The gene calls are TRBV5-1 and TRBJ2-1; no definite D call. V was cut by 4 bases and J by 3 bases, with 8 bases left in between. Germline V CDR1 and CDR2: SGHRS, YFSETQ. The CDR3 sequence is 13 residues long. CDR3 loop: CASSGDGYNEQFF. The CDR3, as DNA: TGCGCCAGCAGCGGCGACGGCTACAATGAGCAGTTCTTC.

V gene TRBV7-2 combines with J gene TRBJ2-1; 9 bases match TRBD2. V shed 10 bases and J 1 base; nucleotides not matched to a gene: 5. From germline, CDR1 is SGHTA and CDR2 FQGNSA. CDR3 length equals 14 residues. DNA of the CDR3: TGTGCCACCAGTAGCGGGAGATCCTACAATGAGCAGTTCTTC. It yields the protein CATSSGRSYNEQFF.

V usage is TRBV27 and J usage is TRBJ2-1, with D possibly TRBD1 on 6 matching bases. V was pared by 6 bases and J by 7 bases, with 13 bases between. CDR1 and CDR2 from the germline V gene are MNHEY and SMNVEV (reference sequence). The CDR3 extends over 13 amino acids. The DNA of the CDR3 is TGTGCCAGCAGGCAAGGGGGTGGGAATGAGCAGTTCTTC. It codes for CASRQGGGNEQFF.

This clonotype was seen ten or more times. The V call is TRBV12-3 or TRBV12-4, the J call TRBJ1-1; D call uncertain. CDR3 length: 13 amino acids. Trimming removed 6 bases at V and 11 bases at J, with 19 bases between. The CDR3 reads CASSLLTDGDAFF. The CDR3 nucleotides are TGTGCCAGCAGCCTCCTGACGGACGGAGATGCTTTCTTT.

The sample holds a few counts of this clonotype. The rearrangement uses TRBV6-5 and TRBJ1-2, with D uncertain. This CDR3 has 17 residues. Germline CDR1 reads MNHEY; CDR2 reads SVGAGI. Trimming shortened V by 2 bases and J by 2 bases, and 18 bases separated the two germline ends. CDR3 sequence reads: CASSYLDSLGPNYGYTF. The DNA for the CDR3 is TGTGCCAGCAGTTACCTGGACTCCCTAGGGCCCAACTATGGCTACACCTTC.

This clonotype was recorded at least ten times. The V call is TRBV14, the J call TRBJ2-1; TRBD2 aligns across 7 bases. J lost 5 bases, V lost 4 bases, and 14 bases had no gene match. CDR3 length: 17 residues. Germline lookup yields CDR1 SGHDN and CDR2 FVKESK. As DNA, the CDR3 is TGTGCCAGCAGCCGCAGATGGGGGGAGGGAATCGACAATGAGCAGTTCTTC. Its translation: CASSRRWGEGIDNEQFF.

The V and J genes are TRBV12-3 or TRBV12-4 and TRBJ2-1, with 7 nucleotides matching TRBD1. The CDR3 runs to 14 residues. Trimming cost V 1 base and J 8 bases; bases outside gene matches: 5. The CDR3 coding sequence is TGTGCCAGCAGTTTAGAACAGGGGTCGGATGAGCAGTTCTTC. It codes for CASSLEQGSDEQFF.

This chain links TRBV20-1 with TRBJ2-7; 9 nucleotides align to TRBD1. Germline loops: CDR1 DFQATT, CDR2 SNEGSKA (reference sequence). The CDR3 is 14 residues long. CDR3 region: CSLETGTGIYEQYF. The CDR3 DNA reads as TGCAGCTTAGAAACCGGGACAGGGATCTACGAGCAGTACTTC.